These 18 T cell receptor beta chains originate from one sample sequenced in a study of blood T cell repertoires in COVID-19. The assay was immunoSEQ multiplex PCR, and TCRdb's table has in-frame clones only and misses some. There are roughly 200,000 clones in the sample; about 88% occur only once, and around 2% lies in the top ten. Sequences were obtained from PBMCs or T cells enriched from blood (not recorded which). Source of these receptors: a woman between 40 and 50 years old with acute COVID-19.

The chain couples TRBV28 to TRBJ2-7; the match to TRBD2 covers 7 bases. There are 15 residues in the CDR3. V dropped 8 bases and J dropped 2; count of bases not matched to a gene: 12. The V gene's germline CDR1 is MDHEN and CDR2 SYDVKM. CDR3 in amino acids: CASRESGAIPYEQYF. DNA of the CDR3: TGTGCCAGCCGTGAGAGCGGGGCTATACCCTACGAGCAGTACTTC.

This chain joins TRBV7-3 and TRBJ2-2, with TRBD2 matching 8 bases. This CDR3 comprises 14 residues. CDR1 and CDR2 (germline): SGHTA, FQGTGA. Losses at the gene ends were 5 bases for V and 6 bases for J; bases not matched to a gene: 5. CDR3 in DNA: TGTGCCAGCAGCCCCGGGAGGGACGCCGGGGAGCTGTTTTTT. This codes for CASSPGRDAGELFF.

This rearrangement joins TRBV6-2 or TRBV6-3 to TRBJ2-2; 9 positions agree with TRBD2. The V gene end was trimmed by 0 bases and the J gene end by 7 bases; junction bases not matched to a gene: 6. CDR3 length equals 16 residues. Germline CDR1 and CDR2: MNHEY and SVGEGT. CDR3 in amino acids: CASSYSRLAGHGELFF. The DNA of the CDR3 is TGTGCCAGCAGTTACTCGCGTCTAGCGGGACACGGGGAGCTGTTTTTT.

This clone has a handful of counts. This chain uses TRBV11-2 with TRBJ1-2, with 7 bases that match TRBD1. The V and J ends lost 2 bases and 5 bases, in that order; junction bases with no gene match: 5. This CDR3 comprises 14 residues. CDR1 and CDR2 (germline): SGHAT, FQNNGV. The CDR3 loop is CASSLSGQVYGYTF. The CDR3 nucleotides are TGTGCCAGCAGCTTAAGTGGACAGGTTTATGGCTACACCTTC.

This clone was observed a handful of times. The chain combines TRBV7-2 with TRBJ1-1, with a possible D match to TRBD1 (6 bases). The CDR3 has 15 amino acids. Germline-derived CDR1 and CDR2 are SGHTA and FQGNSA. The V gene lost 5 bases and the J gene lost 4 bases, with 17 bases spanning the gap. The CDR3 sequence is CASSRGGGRFTEAFF. CDR3 sequence (DNA): TGTGCCAGCAGCAGGGGAGGGGGGCGCTTCACTGAAGCTTTCTTT.

The J gene is TRBJ2-3, the V gene TRBV5-1, with 13 bases aligning to TRBD2. Unmatched junction bases numbered 8, after V lost 2 bases and J lost 2 bases. Germline lookup yields CDR1 SGHRS and CDR2 YFSETQ. This CDR3 has 18 amino acids. DNA for the CDR3: TGCGCCAGCAGCTTAATAGGACTAGCGGGGGCCGACACAGATACGCAGTATTTT. As protein: CASSLIGLAGADTDTQYF.

This sequence joins TRBV27 and TRBJ2-1, with D unresolved. The CDR3 has 13 residues. Germline loops: CDR1 MNHEY, CDR2 SMNVEV (reference sequence). Between the trimmed V and J ends, which lost 2 bases and 5 bases, there was a span of 7 bases. CDR3 loop: CASSLPPDNEQFF. The CDR3 DNA follows: TGTGCCAGCAGTTTACCCCCGGACAATGAGCAGTTCTTC.

The chain uses TRBV6-6 and TRBJ1-5; tentatively, D is TRBD1 (5 bases). There are 14 residues in the CDR3. CDR1 and CDR2 from the germline V gene are MNHNY and SVGAGI (reference sequence). Between the trimmed V and J ends, which lost 9 bases and 0 bases, there was a span of 12 bases. This chain's CDR3 is CASQRQTSNQPQHF. The CDR3 nucleotides are TGTGCCAGTCAGAGACAGACTAGCAATCAGCCCCAGCATTTT.

The chain has TRBV11-2 and TRBJ1-6, with a tentative D call TRBD1 (5 bases). Germline values: CDR1 SGHAT, CDR2 FQNNGV. Trimming took off 5 bases at V and 4 bases at J, with 9 bases between the two ends. This CDR3 is 14 amino acids long. CDR3 DNA sequence: TGTGCCAGCAGCCACGACAGATATAATTCACCCCTCCACTTT. Its translation: CASSHDRYNSPLHF.

The CDR3 DNA follows: TGCGCCAGCAGCTTGCTCTTGGGGGGGCAGAACACTGAAGCTTTCTTT. It codes for CASSLLLGGQNTEAFF. The chain has TRBV5-1 and TRBJ1-1; D may be TRBD1 (6 bases). CDR3 length: 16 residues. Germline CDR1 and CDR2: SGHRS and YFSETQ. Trimming removed 1 base from V and 1 base from J, with 14 bases in between.

Only one count was recorded for this clone. This chain connects TRBV28 to TRBJ1-4, with 9 positions matching TRBD1. The V segment lost 5 bases and the J segment 7 bases; nucleotides outside the gene matches: 8. Germline V gives CDR1 MDHEN, CDR2 SYDVKM. This CDR3 is built from 15 residues. The CDR3 DNA sequence: TGTGCCAGCAGTCCGTTCAGACAGGGGGGTGAAAAACTGTTTTTT. Translation: CASSPFRQGGEKLFF.

The V gene is TRBV6-4, the J gene TRBJ1-1, with TRBD1 matching over 9 bases. The CDR3 covers 19 residues. Germline values: CDR1 MRHNA, CDR2 SNTAGT. The trim removed 6 bases at V and 5 bases at J, leaving 22 bases unmatched. The CDR3 DNA reads TGTGCCAGCAGATCCCCCCTCTATCTACAGGGGGCGCGAGGGACTGAAGCTTTCTTT. It is translated as CASRSPLYLQGARGTEAFF.

The V call is TRBV3-1 (or the pseudogene TRBV3-2), the J call TRBJ1-4; D is possibly TRBD1 (5 bases). The germline V gene has CDR1 LGHDT and CDR2 YNNKEL (reference sequence). The germline V and J ends were trimmed by 1 base and 1 base, with 13 bases remaining between them. The CDR3 runs to 17 residues. CDR3 sequence: CASSQGGRGGTNEKLFF. DNA of the CDR3: TGTGCCAGCAGCCAAGGTGGTAGGGGCGGAACTAATGAAAAACTGTTTTTT.

In this sample, this clone turned up once. The chain employs TRBV5-6 and TRBJ2-5, with 12 bases that match TRBD2. The CDR3 has 16 amino acids. Per germline, CDR1 SGHDT and CDR2 YYEEEE. The V segment lost 0 bases and the J segment 4 bases; nucleotides outside the gene matches: 4. The CDR3 sequence: CASSLVASGGVETQYF. As DNA, the CDR3 is TGTGCCAGCAGCTTGGTAGCTAGCGGGGGGGTAGAGACCCAGTACTTC.

CDR3 region: CASSQIGPAGADTQYF. The CDR3 DNA reads as TGTGCCAGCTCACAAATCGGTCCCGCGGGGGCGGATACGCAGTATTTT. The chain carries TRBV18 and TRBJ2-3, with D maybe TRBD2 (7 bases). Germline V gene data show CDR1 as KGHSH and CDR2 as LQKENI. CDR3 size: 16 residues. Trimming left V 4 bases short and J 6 bases short, with 20 bases between.

A word on this clone: The same CDR3 is also encoded by other DNA sequences in this sample. This chain uses TRBV7-9 with TRBJ2-7, with a weak D call TRBD2 (6 bases). Trimming left V 0 bases short and J 1 base short, with 7 bases between. Germline assignment: CDR1 SEHNR and CDR2 FQNEAQ (reference sequence). CDR3 length: 14 amino acids. The CDR3 nucleotides are TGTGCCAGCAGCTTAGCGGGGGGTTCCTACGAGCAGTACTTC. Translated, it gives CASSLAGGSYEQYF.

J is TRBJ1-2 and V is TRBV10-3; D perhaps matches TRBD1 (5 bases). V was cut by 2 bases and J by 7 bases, with 17 bases left in between. The CDR3 totals 15 residues. Germline values: CDR1 ENHRY, CDR2 SYGVKD. CDR3 coding DNA: TGTGCCATCAGTGAGCCAGAGGCGCAGGGTAGTGGCTACACCTTC. This gives the protein CAISEPEAQGSGYTF.

This sequence joins TRBV3-1 (or the pseudogene TRBV3-2) and TRBJ1-2; D might be TRBD1 (5 bases). The CDR3 spans 14 residues. The V gene's germline CDR1 is LGHDT and CDR2 YNNKEL (reference sequence). The ends were cut back, 3 bases at V and 5 bases at J, with 13 bases in the middle. CDR3 coding DNA: TGTGCCAGCAGCCACAGGGTCTCTCCTTATGGCTACACCTTC. This gives the protein CASSHRVSPYGYTF.